The text below deals with one T cell receptor (beta chain). Germline V lookup: CDR1 SQVTM, CDR2 ANQGSEA. This CDR3 comprises 13 residues. Trimming removed 6 bases from V and 3 bases from J; junction bases left unmatched: 4. This sample is part of a study of early stage breast cancer tumors. TCRdb's table, derived via immunoSEQ multiplex PCR, lists solely in-frame clones and lacks some. The data show some 41,000 clones, roughly 69% seen once. This TCR was sampled from a person in their fifties with breast cancer. This sequence joins TRBV29-1 and TRBJ2-1, with 8 bases lining up with TRBD2. Source material: blood. The DNA of the CDR3 is TGCAGCGTCCTCACTAGCGGCTACAATGAGCAGTTCTTC. It codes for CSVLTSGYNEQFF.